Listed here is a single T cell receptor beta chain. Antigen: not known. The sequence runs out 3 residues before the end of the CDR3; the remainder is reconstructed from the germline J gene. The data belong to a study of T cells in women clearing cervical HPV infection. At the level of the study: Blood came at first lesion visit for cases, post-clearance for controls. Study observations and caveats: Repertoire richness, not evenness, was significantly elevated in CIN3+ cases versus controls. TRBV6-7 relative abundance averaged roughly 0.1% in cases and under 0.2% in controls.

The data were produced by immunoSEQ multiplex PCR, yet TCRdb's version contains in-frame clones alone and is incomplete. Listed are under 45,000 clones; around 6.5% falls within the top ten. Germline V gene lookup returns CDR1 SEHNR and CDR2 FQNEAQ (reference sequence). The CDR3 contains 12 residues. Trimming removed 5 bases at V and 4 bases at J, with 9 bases between. The gene calls are TRBV7-9 and TRBJ2-7, with D possibly TRBD1 on 6 matching bases. This receptor was taken from a woman aged 18-70 years with a cervical HPV16 infection that either progressed to CIN3+ or cleared (not recorded which). The sample comprised blood buffy coat. CDR3 sequence: CASSPRGYEQYF. CDR3 DNA, as far as it was read: TGTGCCAGCAGCCCCAGGGGATACGAG. The whole variable domain, remainder taken from reference TRBV7-9 and TRBJ2-7, is DTGVSQNPRHKITKRGQNVTFRCDPISEHNRLYWYRQTLGQGPEFLTYFQNEAQLEKSRLLSDRFSAERPKGSFSTLEIQRTEQGDSAMYLCASSPRGYEQYFGPGTRLTVT.